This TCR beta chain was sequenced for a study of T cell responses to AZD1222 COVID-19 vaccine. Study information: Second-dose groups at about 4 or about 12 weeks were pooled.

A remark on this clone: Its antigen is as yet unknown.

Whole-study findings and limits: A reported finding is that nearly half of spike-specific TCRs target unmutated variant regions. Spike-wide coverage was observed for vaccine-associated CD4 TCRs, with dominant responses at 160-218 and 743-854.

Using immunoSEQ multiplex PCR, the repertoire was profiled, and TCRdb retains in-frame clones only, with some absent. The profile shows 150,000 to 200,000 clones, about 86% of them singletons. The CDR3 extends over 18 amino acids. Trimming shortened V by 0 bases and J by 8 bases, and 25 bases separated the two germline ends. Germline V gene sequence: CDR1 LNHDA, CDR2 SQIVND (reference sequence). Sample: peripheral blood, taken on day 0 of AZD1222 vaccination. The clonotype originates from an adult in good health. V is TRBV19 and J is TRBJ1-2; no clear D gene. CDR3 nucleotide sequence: TGTGCCAGTAGTATAGATCCCGCCGGAATGAAGATCGGGCCAGGCTACACCTTC. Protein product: CASSIDPAGMKIGPGYTF.